This T cell receptor beta chain was captured by sequencing in a study of blood T cells in healthy people across ages. About the research overall: Researchers report that template switching captured about one barcoded beta molecule per two T cells.

A second about 6 to 12 cycle PCR used barcoded and J-beta primers. TCRdb fed the 5' RACE reads into MiXCR, producing one record per CDR3 protein. The sample has 450,000 to 700,000 distinct CDR3 sequences; about 26% are singletons. Study-level points and caveats: Changes seen in expanded clonotypes were possibly confounded by donor CMV status left unknown. A roughly linear age-dependent decrease characterized TCR beta diversity per million T cells.

Comments on this clonotype: Its antigen is unknown.

Material: blood. The TCR sequence derives from a woman aged 65 to 85 in good health.

The CDR3 DNA is TGTGCCAGCAGTTCCCCCAGTTTTAGGGGTGAAAAACTGTTTTTT. Translation gives CASSSPSFRGEKLFF. The chain couples TRBV6-6 to TRBJ1-4, with a possible D match to TRBD1 (5 bases). V lost 4 bases, J lost 7 bases, and 16 bases lay in between. Germline V gene lookup returns CDR1 MNHNY and CDR2 SVGAGI (reference sequence). The CDR3 has 15 residues.